Each of the 30 T cell receptor beta chains below was sequenced from the same sample in a study of T cell clusters in autoimmune cytopenias. One tube held mixed TRB-A and TRB-B primer pools for touch-down PCR. For each CDR3 protein, TCRdb gives one entry from its re-call of the multiplex PCR reads, without DNA. The sample's table shows under 8,500 distinct CDR3 sequences. TRB amplification used approximately 0.25 ug of peripheral blood genomic DNA. These sequences were also reported in another study, on T cell repertoires in aging, cancer and after chemotherapy.

Sequencing was done on a sample of peripheral blood. These receptors all come from a human donor in good health.

This clonotype shows up as medium-sized by frequency. The rearrangement uses TRBV19 and TRBJ2-2; TCRdb's assignment of TRBD1 cannot be checked, as there is no DNA. CDR1 LNHDA and CDR2 SQIVND come from the germline V gene (reference sequence). The CDR3 has 14 amino acids. The CDR3 protein is CASSDRRNTGELFF. Full variable domain (missing parts from reference TRBV19 and TRBJ2-2): DGGITQSPKYLFRKEGQNVTLSCEQNLNHDAMYWYRQDPGQGLRLIYYSQIVNDFQKGDIAEGYSVSREKKESFPLTVTSAQKNPTAFYLCASSDRRNTGELFFGEGSRLTVL.

The chain joins TRBV18 to TRBJ1-4. From germline, CDR1 is KGHSH and CDR2 LQKENI. This CDR3 spans 13 amino acids. The CDR3 here is CASSPTRDEKLFF.

CDR3 sequence: CASSLLYEQYF. This sequence joins TRBV11-2 and TRBJ2-7. The germline V gene has CDR1 SGHAT and CDR2 FQNNGV. This CDR3 is 11 amino acids long. The entire variable domain, with the rest obtained from reference TRBV11-2 and TRBJ2-7, is as follows: EAGVAQSPRYKIIEKRQSVAFWCNPISGHATLYWYQQILGQGPKLLIQFQNNGVVDDSQLPKDRFSAERLKGVDSTLKIQPAKLEDSAVYLCASSLLYEQYFGPGTRLTVT.

Here the CDR3 reads CASSPIVWDTDTQYF. This chain connects TRBV11-2 to TRBJ2-3. The CDR3 spans 15 residues. CDR1 is SGHAT and CDR2 is FQNNGV in the germline V gene.

This clonotype is deemed medium-sized by its frequency. The J gene is TRBJ2-7, the V gene TRBV5-5; there is no DNA to check the TCRdb D call of TRBD2. Germline V gene data show CDR1 as SGHKS and CDR2 as YYEKEE (reference sequence). This CDR3 is built from 14 residues. The CDR3 spells CASSLAGGGYEQYF.

The chain couples TRBV30 to TRBJ2-7; TCRdb's D call, TRBD1, is unchecked because there is no DNA. The germline gives CDR1 GTSNPN, CDR2 SVGIG (reference sequence). There are 12 residues in the CDR3. CDR3 sequence reads: CAWSVGQVGQYF.

This sequence joins TRBV7-2 and TRBJ2-5; TCRdb designates TRBD1, a call that cannot be tested without DNA. CDR3 length: 13 amino acids. CDR1 is SGHTA, CDR2 FQGNSA, per germline. The CDR3 sequence: CASSFKGTQTQYF.

V is TRBV6-5 and J is TRBJ1-3; TCRdb's D gene call, TRBD1, goes unchecked for lack of DNA. Germline V gives CDR1 MNHEY, CDR2 SVGAGI. There are 16 residues in the CDR3. The CDR3 sequence is CASRGTGTASGNTIYF.

The chain links TRBV5-3 to TRBJ2-3; no DNA is available, so the TRBD1 call from TCRdb remains unchecked. TRBV5-3 is treated as an ORF (open reading frame) with a function not yet certain. The CDR3 has 16 residues. The CDR3 spells CARSSRGQGSTDTQYF.

The V and J genes are TRBV6-2 or TRBV6-3 and TRBJ2-1; without DNA, the TCRdb call of TRBD2 cannot be checked. The CDR3 covers 15 residues. Germline CDR1 MNHEY, CDR2 SVGEGT. CDR3 protein: CASSRGLAAGNEQFF.

The chain is built from TRBV6-5 and TRBJ2-7; TCRdb selects TRBD1, and the lack of DNA leaves this call unchecked. The germline V gene encodes CDR1 MNHEY and CDR2 SVGAGI. The CDR3 runs to 16 residues. The CDR3: CASSLRIGQGGYEQYF.

This rearrangement joins TRBV6-4 to TRBJ2-1; the D call of TRBD2 rests on TCRdb alone, since no DNA is present to check it. CDR3 length equals 15 residues. Germline V gene data show CDR1 as MRHNA and CDR2 as SNTAGT. CDR3 amino acids: CASSDSGGGSNEQFF.

The J gene is TRBJ2-1, the V gene TRBV12-3 or TRBV12-4; TCRdb reports TRBD1, a call that lacks DNA to check it against. This CDR3 region has 12 residues. CDR3 protein: CASSQGYNEQFF.

Measured by frequency, this clonotype is medium-sized. The chain is built from TRBV6-5 and TRBJ1-4. CDR1 and CDR2 (germline): MNHEY, SVGAGI. The CDR3 has 18 amino acids. CDR3 residues: CASSYSGRVGATNEKLFF.

The V gene is TRBV12-3 or TRBV12-4, the J gene TRBJ1-2. The CDR3 contains 12 residues. The CDR3 loop is CASSPDNYGYTF.

Considering frequency, this clonotype is medium-sized. The CDR3 is CASRTLAGGGNNEQFF. The chain employs TRBV6-5 and TRBJ2-1; TCRdb returns TRBD2, unconfirmable since there is no DNA. Germline CDR1 MNHEY, CDR2 SVGAGI. The CDR3 is 16 amino acids.

This clonotype is labeled medium-sized based on frequency. The chain uses TRBV30 and TRBJ2-7; no DNA is available, so the TRBD1 call from TCRdb remains unchecked. Germline values: CDR1 GTSNPN, CDR2 SVGIG (reference sequence). CDR3 size: 15 residues. The CDR3 reads CAWSEGTGKDDEQYF.

In terms of frequency, this clonotype is medium-sized. The CDR3 spells CASRGTDANTGELFF. V gene TRBV7-6 combines with J gene TRBJ2-2; TCRdb proposes TRBD1, but this gene call is untestable without DNA. Germline lookup yields CDR1 SGHVS and CDR2 FNYEAQ. The CDR3 is 15 amino acids.

This clonotype ranks as medium-sized in terms of frequency. The chain carries TRBV5-4 and TRBJ2-1; TCRdb gives TRBD1 as the D gene, but with no DNA this cannot be confirmed. CDR3 length equals 16 residues. Per germline, CDR1 SGHNT and CDR2 YYREEE (reference sequence). CDR3 amino acids: CASSTPKGGTYNEQFF.

V gene TRBV27 combines with J gene TRBJ1-4. CDR3 length equals 15 residues. Germline lookup yields CDR1 MNHEY and CDR2 SMNVEV (reference sequence). CDR3 residues: CASTPLGGTNEKLFF.

Frequency places this clonotype as medium-sized. J is TRBJ2-1 and V is TRBV6-5; the TCRdb call, TRBD1, lacks DNA for checking. Germline V gene data show CDR1 as MNHEY and CDR2 as SVGAGI. CDR3 length equals 13 residues. CDR3 sequence reads: CASSYERGREQFF.

Frequency places this clonotype as medium-sized. The chain combines TRBV19 with TRBJ2-7. This CDR3 contains 13 residues. CDR1 is LNHDA and CDR2 is SQIVND in the germline V gene (reference sequence). The CDR3 loop reads CASSNPNTYEQYF.

The chain has TRBV19 and TRBJ1-2. CDR3 length: 13 residues. Germline V gives CDR1 LNHDA, CDR2 SQIVND (reference sequence). The CDR3 sequence: CASSLDSNYGYTF.

This rearrangement joins TRBV19 to TRBJ1-5; absent DNA, TCRdb's TRBD1 call cannot be checked. Germline CDR1 and CDR2: LNHDA and SQIVND (reference sequence). The CDR3 has 16 residues. CDR3 in amino acids: CASSIATTGSNQPQHF.

The chain is built from TRBV6-4 and TRBJ2-1; without DNA, the TCRdb call of TRBD2 cannot be checked. Germline loops: CDR1 MRHNA, CDR2 SNTAGT. The CDR3 totals 17 residues. Here the CDR3 reads CASSDSSPAGGPEEQFF.

This clonotype is identified as medium-sized (0.01 to 0.1%) from frequency. This sequence joins TRBV29-1 and TRBJ2-4; TCRdb outputs TRBD1, but without DNA this stays unchecked. The CDR3 has 13 amino acids. CDR1 SQVTM and CDR2 ANQGSEA come from the germline V gene. CDR3 residues: CSVLGGPADIQYF.

This clonotype is called large based on its frequency. The CDR3 sequence: CSVSRQGQETQYF. The chain links TRBV29-1 to TRBJ2-5; TCRdb returns TRBD1, unconfirmable since there is no DNA. Germline V gives CDR1 SQVTM, CDR2 ANQGSEA. CDR3 length: 13 amino acids.

This clonotype shows up as medium-sized by frequency. The chain couples TRBV5-4 to TRBJ2-5; TCRdb indicates TRBD1, and absent DNA this call remains unverified. The CDR3 is 13 amino acids. Looked up from germline, CDR1 is SGHNT and CDR2 is YYREEE (reference sequence). CDR3 amino acids: CASSRDRDETQYF.

The chain carries TRBV6-4 and TRBJ2-1. The germline CDR1 and CDR2 sequences are MRHNA and SNTAGT. The CDR3 spans 13 residues. CDR3 in amino acids: CASSESSNNEQFF.

The chain carries TRBV6-1 and TRBJ2-2; the TCRdb D gene call, TRBD2, has no DNA to confirm it. The CDR3 sequence is 15 residues long. Germline-derived CDR1 and CDR2 are MNHNS and SASEGT. This chain's CDR3 is CASSGGRAWTGELFF.